This entry lists 31 T cell receptor beta chains sequenced from one sample in a study of blood T cell repertoires in COVID-19. The method was immunoSEQ multiplex PCR; TCRdb's version includes in-frame clones alone and lacks a portion of them. The table has roughly 180,000 clones, around 85% seen once. The sample taken for sequencing was peripheral blood. The receptors derive from a man between 65 and 79 years old with active or convalescent COVID-19.

The chain is built from TRBV19 and TRBJ1-5; 7 positions match TRBD1. CDR3 length: 15 residues. CDR1 is LNHDA and CDR2 is SQIVND in the germline V gene (reference sequence). J was trimmed by 5 bases and V by 4 bases; bases with no gene match: 8. The CDR3 sequence: CASSNTGDRDQPQHF. CDR3 sequence (DNA): TGTGCCAGTAGTAATACAGGGGACCGCGATCAGCCCCAGCATTTT.

This clone was recorded only once. This chain joins TRBV19 and TRBJ1-5; 8 bases fit TRBD1. Germline CDR1 LNHDA, CDR2 SQIVND (reference sequence). CDR3 length equals 18 residues. V was clipped by 5 bases and J by 0 bases; unmatched bases: 12. The CDR3 bases are TGTGCCAGTAGTCCCGGAAGGACAGGGTTCAGTAGCAATCAGCCCCAGCATTTT. Translated, it gives CASSPGRTGFSSNQPQHF.

The chain joins TRBV6-2 or TRBV6-3 to TRBJ2-2; TRBD2 matches at 15 bases. Trimming at V came to 6 bases and at J to 3 bases, leaving 5 bases not matched to a gene. CDR3 length equals 17 residues. CDR1 and CDR2 (germline): MNHEY, SVGEGT. The CDR3 nucleotides read TGTGCCAGCAGCTGGACTAGCGGGGGGGCCTACACCGGGGAGCTGTTTTTT. This sequence encodes CASSWTSGGAYTGELFF.

The chain couples TRBV18 to TRBJ2-2, with 11 positions matching TRBD1. Germline V gives CDR1 KGHSH, CDR2 LQKENI. The CDR3 spans 16 residues. Trimming removed 2 bases from V and 5 bases from J; junction bases left unmatched: 4. DNA of the CDR3: TGTGCCAGCTCACCAGGACAGGGGGCCGAAACCGGGGAGCTGTTTTTT. It translates to CASSPGQGAETGELFF.

This chain links TRBV5-6 with TRBJ1-5, with TRBD1 identical over 10 bases. Trimming took 4 bases from V and 3 from J; bases not matched to a gene: 7. The CDR3 is made up of 16 amino acids. Germline V gene lookup returns CDR1 SGHDT and CDR2 YYEEEE. For the CDR3, the DNA is TGTGCCAGCAGCGGAGGGACAGGGGCCCACAATCAGCCCCAGCATTTT. Protein: CASSGGTGAHNQPQHF.

The chain recombines TRBV3-1 (or the pseudogene TRBV3-2) with TRBJ2-2, with 8 bases lining up with TRBD1. There are 15 residues in the CDR3. Germline V gives CDR1 LGHDT, CDR2 YNNKEL (reference sequence). V lost 5 bases to trimming and J lost 3 bases; unmatched junction nucleotides: 5. This CDR3 reads CASSSTGVYTGELFF. DNA of the CDR3: TGTGCCAGCAGCTCGACAGGGGTGTACACCGGGGAGCTGTTTTTT.

The chain carries TRBV12-5 and TRBJ2-1; D might be TRBD1 (5 bases). There are 14 residues in the CDR3. Germline CDR1 LGHNT, CDR2 FRNRAP. V was clipped by 2 bases and J by 16 bases, with 21 bases between them. As DNA, the CDR3 is TGTGCTAGTGGTTTGAAACAGGTTTCGACAGAGGTATTCTTC. As protein: CASGLKQVSTEVFF. Using reference TRBV12-5 and TRBJ2-1 for the parts outside the CDR3, the full variable domain is DARVTQTPRHKVTEMGQEVTMRCQPILGHNTVFWYRQTMMQGLELLAYFRNRAPLDDSGMPKDRFSAEMPDATLATLKIQPSEPRDSAVYFCASGLKQVSTEVFFGPGTRLTVL.

CDR3 sequence: CASSMLAGDSNQPQHF. DNA of the CDR3: TGTGCCAGTAGTATGCTCGCCGGAGATAGCAATCAGCCCCAGCATTTT. This chain joins TRBV19 and TRBJ1-5; no clear D gene. Germline CDR1 and CDR2: LNHDA and SQIVND (reference sequence). The CDR3 spans 16 residues. Trimming shortened V by 3 bases and J by 0 bases, and 12 bases separated the two germline ends.

The chain couples TRBV29-1 to TRBJ2-5, with D maybe TRBD1 (6 bases). This CDR3 region has 17 residues. CDR1 and CDR2 from the germline V gene are SQVTM and ANQGSEA. V was pared by 1 base and J by 7 bases, with 25 bases between. CDR3 loop: CSVEGTARVKAPTTQYF. The CDR3 DNA sequence: TGCAGCGTTGAAGGGACAGCAAGAGTCAAAGCACCCACGACCCAGTACTTC.

This chain connects TRBV25-1 to TRBJ1-6; TRBD1 matches 8 bases. This CDR3 has 14 residues. The V gene's germline CDR1 is MGHDK and CDR2 SYGVNS. The V gene end was trimmed by 2 bases and the J gene end by 10 bases; junction bases not matched to a gene: 4. This CDR3 reads CASSETGGRSPLHF. The CDR3 coding sequence is TGTGCCAGCAGTGAAACAGGGGGGAGGTCACCCCTCCACTTT.

This clone turned up a few times. The chain uses TRBV27 and TRBJ2-1; D possibly corresponds to TRBD1 (5 bases). The CDR3 loop spans 14 amino acids. Germline values: CDR1 MNHEY, CDR2 SMNVEV (reference sequence). V was pared by 5 bases and J by 3 bases, with 11 bases between. This CDR3 is CASSSDSNYNEQFF. The CDR3 DNA sequence: TGTGCCAGCAGTAGTGACAGTAACTACAATGAGCAGTTCTTC.

This chain uses TRBV6-1 with TRBJ1-2, with a weak D call TRBD1 (5 bases). Germline CDR1 is MNHNS and CDR2 is SASEGT. The length of the CDR3 is 15 residues. V gave up 1 base and J gave up 2 bases, with 11 bases separating them. The CDR3 spells CASSEEGRQNYGYTF. The CDR3 DNA follows: TGTGCCAGCAGTGAAGAAGGCAGACAGAACTATGGCTACACCTTC.

The chain carries TRBV11-2 and TRBJ2-1; 8 bases agree with TRBD2. Germline assignment: CDR1 SGHAT and CDR2 FQNNGV. This CDR3 is 18 amino acids long. V shed 1 base, J shed 2 bases, and the junction held 10 bases outside the gene matches. CDR3 nucleotide sequence: TGTGCCAGCAGCTTAGCAGTACCGGGACTAGAGGCCTACAATGAGCAGTTCTTC. As protein: CASSLAVPGLEAYNEQFF. The full variable domain, rest sourced from reference TRBV11-2 and TRBJ2-1, is EAGVAQSPRYKIIEKRQSVAFWCNPISGHATLYWYQQILGQGPKLLIQFQNNGVVDDSQLPKDRFSAERLKGVDSTLKIQPAKLEDSAVYLCASSLAVPGLEAYNEQFFGPGTRLTVL.

This clone has just one count. This rearrangement joins TRBV27 to TRBJ2-3; D may be TRBD1 (6 bases). V was pared by 8 bases and J by 3 bases, with 9 bases between. This CDR3 comprises 12 residues. Looked up from germline, CDR1 is MNHEY and CDR2 is SMNVEV (reference sequence). CDR3 DNA sequence: TGTGCCAGCGGAAGGGGGACAGATACGCAGTATTTT. Translated, it gives CASGRGTDTQYF.

The gene calls are TRBV27 and TRBJ1-1; D perhaps matches TRBD1 (6 bases). V lost 5 bases and J lost 1, with 17 bases in between. The CDR3 extends over 16 amino acids. Germline-derived CDR1 and CDR2 are MNHEY and SMNVEV (reference sequence). The CDR3 DNA follows: TGTGCCAGCAGTCCTTTACCGGGACATCCGAACACTGAAGCTTTCTTT. Amino acid sequence: CASSPLPGHPNTEAFF.

This chain connects TRBV6-2 or TRBV6-3 to TRBJ1-6; D perhaps matches TRBD1 (5 bases). The germline V gene encodes CDR1 MNHEY and CDR2 SVGEGT. The CDR3 length is 13 residues. With 2 bases removed from V and 9 bases from J, the gap between germline ends came to 8 bases. CDR3 protein: CASSYPGLSPLHF. CDR3 DNA sequence: TGTGCCAGCAGTTACCCAGGGCTTTCACCCCTCCACTTT.

The chain has TRBV18 and TRBJ2-7, with 7 bases matching TRBD2. From germline, CDR1 is KGHSH and CDR2 LQKENI. There are 16 residues in the CDR3. The V segment lost 0 bases and the J segment 2 bases; nucleotides outside the gene matches: 7. This chain's CDR3 is CASSPPGLAVPYEQYF. Here the CDR3 DNA reads TGTGCCAGCTCACCACCGGGGCTAGCGGTCCCCTACGAGCAGTACTTC.

The J gene is TRBJ2-7, the V gene TRBV30; a weak D match, TRBD1 (6 bases). Germline lookup yields CDR1 GTSNPN and CDR2 SVGIG (reference sequence). The V end lost 3 bases, the J end lost 11 bases, and 23 bases lay between the germline ends. The CDR3 is made up of 14 amino acids. The CDR3 nucleotides read TGTGCCTGGAGAGACACCGGGACACCCGGGCAGGAGTACTTC. Translated, it gives CAWRDTGTPGQEYF.

CDR3 residues: CASSLRAYPYNEQFF. The CDR3 region has the DNA TGTGCCAGCAGTTTGAGAGCGTACCCCTACAATGAGCAGTTCTTC. The J gene is TRBJ2-1, the V gene TRBV28; D unclear. Germline-derived CDR1 and CDR2 are MDHEN and SYDVKM. Trimming pared 3 bases from V and 2 bases from J, leaving 11 bases between. The CDR3 runs 15 residues. The full variable domain, rest sourced from reference TRBV28 and TRBJ2-1, is DVKVTQSSRYLVKRTGEKVFLECVQDMDHENMFWYRQDPGLGLRLIYFSYDVKMKEKGDIPEGYSVSREKKERFSLILESASTNQTSMYLCASSLRAYPYNEQFFGPGTRLTVL.

The chain carries TRBV7-2 and TRBJ2-7; TRBD1 is a possible D gene (5 bases). CDR3 size: 14 residues. The V end was cut by 1 base, the J end by 6 bases, with 13 bases between. Germline-derived CDR1 and CDR2 are SGHTA and FQGNSA. The CDR3 DNA sequence: TGTGCCAGCAGCTTAGTTGGGGCTGAGAGCGAGCAGTACTTC. Its protein product is CASSLVGAESEQYF.

The chain joins TRBV5-1 to TRBJ2-2, with D tentatively TRBD1 (5 bases). This CDR3 contains 15 residues. V lost 4 bases and J 2 bases, leaving 12 bases between the germline ends. Per germline, CDR1 SGHRS and CDR2 YFSETQ. CDR3 in amino acids: CASSPRQTNTGELFF. The CDR3 nucleotides read TGCGCCAGCAGCCCCCGACAGACCAACACCGGGGAGCTGTTTTTT.

With regard to this clone: Additional DNA sequences in this sample encode the identical CDR3. The V and J genes are TRBV6-1 and TRBJ2-7; no reliable D call. This CDR3 spans 13 amino acids. The V end lost 0 bases, the J end lost 1 base, and 4 bases lay between the germline ends. Per the germline V gene, CDR1 is MNHNS and CDR2 is SASEGT. The CDR3 nucleotides are TGTGCCAGCAGTGAAGCGCGGTCCTACGAGCAGTACTTC. Amino acids: CASSEARSYEQYF.

The rearrangement joins TRBV7-8 to TRBJ2-1, with a weak D call TRBD1 (6 bases). Trimming pared 4 bases from V and 2 bases from J, leaving 9 bases between. From germline, CDR1 is SGHVS and CDR2 FQNEAQ. This CDR3 spans 14 amino acids. CDR3 loop: CASSYRDTYNEQFF. In DNA, the CDR3 is TGTGCCAGCAGCTACCGGGACACCTACAATGAGCAGTTCTTC.

This clone came up once. The chain employs TRBV27 and TRBJ2-7; 7 bases are a match to TRBD1. The V segment lost 1 base and the J segment 4 bases; nucleotides outside the gene matches: 10. The germline gives CDR1 MNHEY, CDR2 SMNVEV (reference sequence). This CDR3 comprises 16 residues. The CDR3 DNA is TGTGCCAGCAGTTTATGGACAGGCCGGGTGGGATACGAGCAGTACTTC. This encodes CASSLWTGRVGYEQYF.

V and J are TRBV18 and TRBJ1-1; possibly TRBD1 for D (6 bases). CDR3 size: 17 residues. Germline CDR1 is KGHSH and CDR2 is LQKENI. The V end lost 0 bases, the J end lost 4 bases, and 18 bases lay between the germline ends. This CDR3 reads CASSPPGGGPGGTEAFF. DNA for the CDR3: TGTGCCAGCTCACCACCGGGAGGGGGGCCGGGGGGCACTGAAGCTTTCTTT.

The chain's CDR3 is CASSLGIGTGGRDTEAFF. CDR3 nucleotides: TGTGCCAGCAGCTTAGGTATCGGTACGGGGGGGAGGGATACTGAAGCTTTCTTT. This sequence joins TRBV7-9 and TRBJ1-1, with D perhaps TRBD1 (5 bases). Germline V lookup: CDR1 SEHNR, CDR2 FQNEAQ (reference sequence). V was trimmed by 1 base and J by 5 bases, leaving 23 bases between them. CDR3 length: 18 amino acids.

This chain joins TRBV21-1 and TRBJ1-5. TRBV21-1 is shown as a pseudogene. The CDR3 contains 17 residues. The CDR3 is CASSKRRGLKSNQPQHF. For the CDR3, the DNA is TGTGCCAGCAGCAAAAGGAGGGGCCTGAAAAGCAATCAGCCCCAGCATTTT.

The chain joins TRBV6-2 or TRBV6-3 to TRBJ2-7; TRBD2 aligns across 9 bases. With 2 bases clipped from V and 3 bases from J, the junction kept 5 bases outside the gene matches. The germline V gene encodes CDR1 MNHEY and CDR2 SVGEGT. The CDR3 sequence is 15 residues long. CDR3 nucleotides: TGTGCCAGCAGTTACCTGGGACTAGCAGACTACGAGCAGTACTTC. It is translated as CASSYLGLADYEQYF.

The chain combines TRBV6-2 or TRBV6-3 with TRBJ2-1, with 7 bases fitting TRBD1. Germline V gene sequence: CDR1 MNHEY, CDR2 SVGEGT. J gave up 8 bases and V 2 bases, and 6 bases lay outside the gene matches. CDR3 length equals 14 residues. The CDR3 reads CASSYRQGKHEQFF. The CDR3 DNA sequence: TGTGCCAGCAGTTACCGACAGGGTAAGCATGAGCAGTTCTTC.

This clone was found once. The rearrangement uses TRBV5-1 and TRBJ1-6; 7 bases are a match to TRBD1. CDR3 length: 15 residues. Losses at the gene ends were 2 bases for V and 5 bases for J; bases not matched to a gene: 4. The germline V gene has CDR1 SGHRS and CDR2 YFSETQ. CDR3 DNA sequence: TGCGCCAGCAGCTTTTCCGACAGGGATAATTCACCCCTCCACTTT. Protein product: CASSFSDRDNSPLHF.

The rearrangement uses TRBV6-6 and TRBJ1-1; D is possibly TRBD1 (6 bases). Germline V gene sequence: CDR1 MNHNY, CDR2 SVGAGI (reference sequence). The CDR3 consists of 15 residues. Trimming removed 0 bases from V and 4 bases from J, with 12 bases in between. CDR3 in DNA: TGTGCCAGCAGTTACTCGAGGGCAGGGGCCACTGAAGCTTTCTTT. Amino acids: CASSYSRAGATEAFF.